This is a list of T cell receptor beta chains from one sample in a study of cytomegalovirus exposure and HLA in healthy donors. Only in-frame clones appear in the TCRdb table, and some are missing; sequencing was by immunoSEQ multiplex PCR. The table for this sample gives about 120,000 clones. Sample: PBMCs. Receptor source: a man younger than 35 in good health and CMV-seronegative. The conserved cysteine and the conserved F or W are not part of the CDR3 here. Fields, in order: V gene, J gene, CDR3 protein.

v_call: TRBV6-4; j_call: TRBJ2-3; cdr3_aa: ASSPTVTDTQY
v_call: TRBV5-1; j_call: TRBJ2-1; cdr3_aa: ASSAASGSYNEQF
v_call: TRBV6-6; j_call: TRBJ1-5; cdr3_aa: ASSYSGHPDQPQH
v_call: TRBV7-2; j_call: TRBJ1-5; cdr3_aa: ASSPGTGLKQPQH
v_call: TRBV10-2; j_call: TRBJ2-7; cdr3_aa: ASSIDRGSYEQY
v_call: TRBV5-4; j_call: TRBJ2-1; cdr3_aa: ASSLQQSSYNEQF
v_call: TRBV7-9; j_call: TRBJ1-3; cdr3_aa: ASSPRPGDYSGNTIY
v_call: TRBV19; j_call: TRBJ2-5; cdr3_aa: ASSPSGIRGETQY
v_call: TRBV2; j_call: TRBJ2-2; cdr3_aa: ASLRGQGATGELF
v_call: TRBV28; j_call: TRBJ2-1; cdr3_aa: ASSSRAGRNEQF
v_call: TRBV14; j_call: TRBJ1-1; cdr3_aa: AGSPLGGPRGTF
v_call: TRBV15; j_call: TRBJ2-1; cdr3_aa: ATGAGEVYEQF
v_call: TRBV10-3; j_call: TRBJ2-1; cdr3_aa: AISATSYNEQF
v_call: TRBV5-1; j_call: TRBJ1-1; cdr3_aa: ASSLADSGVWTEAF
v_call: TRBV5-4; j_call: TRBJ2-3; cdr3_aa: ASSGGATDTQY
v_call: TRBV6-1; j_call: TRBJ1-2; cdr3_aa: ASSEHSNYGYT
v_call: TRBV25-1; j_call: TRBJ1-1; cdr3_aa: ASSETWTANTEAF
v_call: TRBV19; j_call: TRBJ1-2; cdr3_aa: ASSLDRLIYGYT
v_call: TRBV5-1; j_call: TRBJ2-5; cdr3_aa: ASSSSGRGGEGFGTQY
v_call: TRBV6-5; j_call: TRBJ1-2; cdr3_aa: AGSYSGTGAGGYT
v_call: TRBV7-9; j_call: TRBJ1-4; cdr3_aa: ASSLAVRENEKLF
v_call: TRBV14; j_call: TRBJ2-1; cdr3_aa: ASSQRGAGHNEQF
v_call: TRBV9; j_call: TRBJ1-5; cdr3_aa: ASSPRPGGDQPQH
v_call: TRBV19; j_call: TRBJ1-2; cdr3_aa: ASSIASGGANGYT
v_call: TRBV5-1; j_call: TRBJ2-3; cdr3_aa: ASSPFRGEADTQY
v_call: TRBV5-1; j_call: TRBJ2-5; cdr3_aa: ASSYAQGSRGPQY
v_call: TRBV27; j_call: TRBJ2-2; cdr3_aa: ASSLGVQGPAGELF
v_call: TRBV19; j_call: TRBJ2-3; cdr3_aa: ASSIRTSGNTDTQY
v_call: TRBV27; j_call: TRBJ2-4; cdr3_aa: ASSFYRAAKNIQY
v_call: TRBV30; j_call: TRBJ2-7; cdr3_aa: AWSEGVGYEQY
v_call: TRBV13; j_call: TRBJ2-7; cdr3_aa: ASSAGTGGGEQY
v_call: TRBV28; j_call: TRBJ2-4; cdr3_aa: ASNTRRPPKNIQY
v_call: TRBV27; j_call: TRBJ2-7; cdr3_aa: ASSLLGTSGRVNGYEQY
v_call: TRBV7-8; j_call: TRBJ2-7; cdr3_aa: ASSGRWGPSYEQY
v_call: TRBV7-9; j_call: TRBJ2-7; cdr3_aa: ASSFPDRGGDEQY
v_call: TRBV6-6; j_call: TRBJ1-2; cdr3_aa: ASSLGSTGNYGYT
v_call: TRBV10-3; j_call: TRBJ2-7; cdr3_aa: AISERDRGYEQY
v_call: TRBV10-2; j_call: TRBJ1-3; cdr3_aa: ASSESGDGNTIY
v_call: TRBV28; j_call: TRBJ1-1; cdr3_aa: ATTQGGGSTEAF
v_call: TRBV5-1; j_call: TRBJ2-1; cdr3_aa: ASSLGVWGGYEQF
v_call: TRBV5-1; j_call: TRBJ1-2; cdr3_aa: ASSSYGQSANYGYT
v_call: TRBV7-9; j_call: TRBJ1-1; cdr3_aa: ASSYPSGQGSNEAF
v_call: TRBV19; j_call: TRBJ1-2; cdr3_aa: ASSVTHRPQNYGYT
v_call: TRBV19; j_call: TRBJ2-5; cdr3_aa: ASGTQKNPGTQETQY
v_call: TRBV5-8; j_call: TRBJ1-2; cdr3_aa: ASSAWDRPNYGYT
v_call: TRBV4-2; j_call: TRBJ2-2; cdr3_aa: ASSSQDSDGELF
v_call: TRBV28; j_call: TRBJ2-3; cdr3_aa: ASSRPGQGEDTQY
v_call: TRBV19; j_call: TRBJ2-3; cdr3_aa: ASSIPSGTNTQY
v_call: TRBV25-1; j_call: TRBJ1-2; cdr3_aa: ASSESNRELYGYT
v_call: TRBV21-1; j_call: TRBJ1-3; cdr3_aa: ASSNSSGNTIY
v_call: TRBV27; j_call: TRBJ2-1; cdr3_aa: ASSPGLAGGLVNEQF
v_call: TRBV10-3; j_call: TRBJ2-1; cdr3_aa: AISDSGWDSYNEQF
v_call: TRBV28; j_call: TRBJ2-1; cdr3_aa: ASSSRTSGNAYNEQF
v_call: TRBV14; j_call: TRBJ2-7; cdr3_aa: ASSQHRGQAYSTYEQY
v_call: TRBV5-1; j_call: .; cdr3_aa: ASSLGQLKAYEQY
v_call: TRBV15; j_call: TRBJ2-2; cdr3_aa: ATMASAPSNTGELF
v_call: TRBV7-3; j_call: TRBJ2-2; cdr3_aa: ASSQDRGLSGELF
v_call: TRBV14; j_call: TRBJ2-7; cdr3_aa: ASSPSGGVIRYEQY
v_call: TRBV19; j_call: TRBJ2-2; cdr3_aa: ASSIHRNTGELF
v_call: TRBV5-4; j_call: TRBJ2-7; cdr3_aa: ASSLAGNEQY